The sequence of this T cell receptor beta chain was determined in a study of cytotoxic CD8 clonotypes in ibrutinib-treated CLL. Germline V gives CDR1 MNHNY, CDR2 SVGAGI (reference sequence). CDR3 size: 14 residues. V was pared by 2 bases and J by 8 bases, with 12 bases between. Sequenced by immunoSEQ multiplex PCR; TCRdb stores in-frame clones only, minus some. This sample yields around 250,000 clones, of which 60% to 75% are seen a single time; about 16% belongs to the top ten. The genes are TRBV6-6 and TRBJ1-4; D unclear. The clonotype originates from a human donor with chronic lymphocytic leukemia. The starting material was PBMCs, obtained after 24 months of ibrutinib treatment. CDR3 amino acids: CASSYPGISEKLFF. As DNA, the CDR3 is TGTGCCAGCAGTTACCCGGGGATTTCCGAAAAACTGTTTTTT.